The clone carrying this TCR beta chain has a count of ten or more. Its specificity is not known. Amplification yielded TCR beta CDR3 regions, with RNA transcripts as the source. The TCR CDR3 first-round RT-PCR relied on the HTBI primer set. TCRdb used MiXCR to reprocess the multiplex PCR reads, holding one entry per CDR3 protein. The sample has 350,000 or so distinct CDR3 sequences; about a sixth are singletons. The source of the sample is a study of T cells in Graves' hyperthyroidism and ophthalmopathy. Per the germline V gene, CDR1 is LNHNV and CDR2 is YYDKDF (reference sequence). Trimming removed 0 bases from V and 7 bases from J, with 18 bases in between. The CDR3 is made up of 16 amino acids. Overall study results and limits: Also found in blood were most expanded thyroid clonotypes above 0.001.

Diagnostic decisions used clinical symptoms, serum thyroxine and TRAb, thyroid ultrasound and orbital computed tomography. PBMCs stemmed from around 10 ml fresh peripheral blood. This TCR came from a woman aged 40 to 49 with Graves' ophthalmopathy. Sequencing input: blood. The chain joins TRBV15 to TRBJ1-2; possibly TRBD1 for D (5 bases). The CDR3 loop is CATSRDYFGAGIGYTF. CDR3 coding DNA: TGTGCCACCAGCAGAGATTATTTTGGGGCCGGGATTGGCTACACCTTC.